This T cell receptor beta chain comes out of a study of blood T cell repertoires in COVID-19. Turning to the study itself: Italy, Spain and the United States were the sources of the convalescent and acute COVID-19 samples. In each case, the material was cDNA or gDNA derived from T cells, B-cell-depleted T cells, or PBMCs.

V shed 5 bases and J shed 5 bases, with 12 bases lying between them. Germline CDR1 reads MNHNY; CDR2 reads SVGAGI (reference sequence). The CDR3 covers 13 residues. Authors' data handling: Estimation of nucleated cell counts relied on the amplification of reference gene primers. Generated by immunoSEQ multiplex PCR, the TCRdb table keeps only in-frame clones and is missing some. The DNA was the basis for D and trimming; V, J and clone size are from that table. The data contain 110,000 or so clones, 81% of them seen just once; the ten biggest clones take up 30% to 45%. The V call is TRBV6-6, the J call TRBJ2-5; no clear D. This clonotype was sampled from a man aged 80 or over with acute or convalescent COVID-19. Sequencing was performed on peripheral blood. This chain's CDR3 is CASSTFERETQYF. The CDR3, as DNA: TGTGCCAGCAGTACATTCGAGAGGGAGACCCAGTACTTC.